The present entry profiles one T cell receptor (beta chain) with its context. It lacks a known antigen. No quality values exist for individual bases; no much larger clone is one base distant. The CDR3, from cysteine to phenylalanine, totals 12 residues. Only the CDR3 part of the read is kept: 36 bases, read in frame from the first base. V sheds 7 bases and J sheds 5 bases, leaving 14 bases between their ends. Reading the germline V gene gives CDR1 SQVTM and CDR2 ANQGSEA. The source of the sample is a study of CD8+ T cells in alopecia areata listed by TCRdb under 2018. In the study overall: The treated patients took part in an open-label pilot trial in which moderate-to-severe alopecia areata was treated with oral tofacitinib at 5 to 10 mg twice daily. Biopsies were taken from tofacitinib-treated patients at baseline and again at 4 and 24 weeks into treatment, and several of those patients also had a later scalp biopsy. The study used high-throughput TCRbeta sequencing to examine T cell clonal expansion in alopecia areata, in both the C3H/HeJ mouse model and human patients. Tofacitinib was given for 6 to 18 months, followed by 6 months of follow-up off drug to assess delayed response and recurrence. RNA came from the PAXgene miRNA kit for fixed scalp, the miRNeasy kit for PBMCs, and the RNeasy kit for mouse skin. Clonality in the scalp was compared among normal scalp (n=4), patchy alopecia areata scalp (n=8), and alopecia totalis/universalis scalp (n=8). immunoSEQ multiplex PCR using 35 Vbeta forward primers and 13 Jbeta reverse primers was used to amplify TCRbeta CDR3 regions. The SALT score, which quantifies the percentage of affected scalp surface area, was used to measure disease severity in treated patients. Human TCRbeta sequencing covered scalp tissue and sorted CD4+ and CD8+ peripheral blood T cells from patchy and totalis/universalis alopecia areata patients and healthy controls. What the research found in general, with its limitations: Many expanded lesional clones persisted in scalp and blood during tofacitinib treatment, which may partly explain relapse after stopping treatment. The treated cohort was small, with a single nonresponder, so links between baseline CD8+ expansion and response need larger studies. Shared TCR sequences between patients were less evident than in mice, which may be partly attributable to HLA diversity in the patient population. Unlike mouse skin, which is dominated by gammadelta T cells, normal human skin has resident alphabeta T cells that are also sequenced, and this complicates analysis of the scalp TCR repertoire. Scalp clonality and the number of expanded CD8+ clones among the top 100 scalp clones were significantly decreased by tofacitinib. Lesional scalp, especially in alopecia totalis/universalis, showed higher clonality and more expanded CD8+ clones than normal scalp, suggesting antigenic drive.

Receptors were amplified or captured by the immunoSEQ multiplex PCR assay. To provide template for TCR sequencing, every sample had RNA extracted and reverse transcribed into cDNA. First-strand cDNA was synthesized using SuperScript III with a 2:1 mix of oligo-dT and random hexamers. A synthetic immune receptor repertoire was used to assess amplification bias, and residual bias was removed computationally. The paper's data handling went like this. Raw reads were preprocessed for error removal, and CDR3 was defined according to IMGT conventions as running from the conserved cysteine to phenylalanine. Clonality was computed by normalizing Shannon entropy by log2 of the number of productive unique TCRs and subtracting the result from 1. Whether scalp clones were CD4 or CD8 was inferred by matching scalp TCRbeta sequences against CD4 and CD8 repertoires sorted from blood. TCRdb limited this immuneACCESS table to in-frame rearrangements with V and J called. A share of clones is missing; checked studies link under half to unresolved V genes, and the rest is unexplained. D and trimming come from the DNA, and the V and J calls and clone size come from that table. In this sample the table shows 200,000 to 250,000 clones, approximately 70% of which occur a single time. The ten largest clones add up to 0.95% to 1.5% of the sample.

Reading the label with the study, this specimen's treatment or condition is: oral pan-JAK inhibitor, 5-10 mg twice daily. Peripheral blood and lesional scalp punch biopsies were obtained from patients with alopecia areata. PBMCs were isolated by density centrifugation and stained for CD3, CD4 and CD8, after which CD4+ and CD8+ T cells were sorted on a FACSAria. This clonotype was obtained from a human donor with alopecia areata. The sample in question was CD4+ T cells sorted from blood, obtained between weeks 44 and 45, from a patient treated with tofacitinib. The chain employs TRBV29-1 and TRBJ1-1, with the D gene too uncertain to name. CDR3 sequence: CSARTVRTEAFF. The sequenced DNA is TGCAGCGCCCGGACGGTACGGACTGAAGCTTTCTTT.